A single sample is the source of the 6 T cell receptor beta chains below, sequenced in a study of PD-1 blockade in classical Hodgkin lymphoma. Using immunoSEQ multiplex PCR, the repertoire was profiled, and TCRdb retains in-frame clones only, with some absent. The table lists roughly 29,000 clones, approximately 80% of them singletons. Indicated time point: cycle 4 day 1 (C4D1), after 5 to 7 weeks of nivolumab. Each and every patient relapsed after autologous stem cell transplantation, and patients got differing brentuximab vedotin exposure. Purification of CD4+ T cells from thawed PBMCs was performed via magnetic negative selection. The specimen comprised CD4+ T cells from blood, sampled before the fourth cycle of nivolumab. The origin of the receptors is a human donor with classical Hodgkin lymphoma.

The chain has TRBV11-2 and TRBJ2-7; the match to TRBD1 covers 8 bases. With V trimmed by 5 bases and J by 0 bases, 9 bases remained unmatched. The CDR3 length is 16 residues. Germline CDR1 and CDR2: SGHAT and FQNNGV. This chain's CDR3 is CASSHFRDRISYEQYF. The CDR3 coding sequence is TGTGCCAGCAGCCATTTCCGGGACAGGATCTCCTACGAGCAGTACTTC.

This clone turned up a few times. The chain couples TRBV4-1 to TRBJ1-2; D remains ambiguous. The CDR3 has 14 residues. The V and J ends lost 4 bases and 5 bases respectively, with 14 bases between them. Germline-derived CDR1 and CDR2 are MGHRA and YSYEKL. CDR3 coding DNA: TGCGCCAGCAGCCTCCATTCAGTTGCGTATGGCTACACCTTC. It yields the protein CASSLHSVAYGYTF.

This clone was picked up a small number of times. The chain is built from TRBV18 and TRBJ1-2; the D is unclear. The germline CDR1 and CDR2 sequences are KGHSH and LQKENI. This CDR3 has 13 amino acids. The V end was cut by 3 bases, the J end by 5 bases, with 10 bases between. Here the CDR3 reads CASSPSSDYGYTF. In DNA form, the CDR3 reads TGTGCCAGCTCACCTTCCTCAGATTATGGCTACACCTTC.

The chain links TRBV29-1 to TRBJ2-5; 9 nucleotides align to TRBD1. After removal of 4 bases from V and 0 bases from J, the junction contained 6 bases not matched to a gene. Germline V gene sequence: CDR1 SQVTM, CDR2 ANQGSEA. The CDR3 is made up of 15 amino acids. The CDR3 here is CSVVRGTGYQETQYF. The CDR3 nucleotides are TGCAGCGTTGTGCGCGGGACAGGGTACCAAGAGACCCAGTACTTC.

This chain uses TRBV29-1 with TRBJ1-1; D gene ambiguous. V was shortened by 4 bases and J by 5 bases, with 11 bases between the two germline ends. Germline V gives CDR1 SQVTM, CDR2 ANQGSEA. The CDR3 sequence is 12 residues long. This chain's CDR3 is CSVVTGVTEAFF. The DNA of the CDR3 is TGCAGCGTTGTAACGGGCGTAACTGAAGCTTTCTTT.

This chain links TRBV7-9 with TRBJ2-4, with 8 bases lining up with TRBD2. The CDR3 extends over 13 amino acids. The V gene end was trimmed by 5 bases and the J gene end by 6 bases; junction bases not matched to a gene: 3. From germline, CDR1 is SEHNR and CDR2 FQNEAQ (reference sequence). The chain's CDR3 is CASSGLAGNIQYF. In nucleotides, the CDR3 is TGTGCCAGCAGCGGACTAGCCGGAAACATTCAGTACTTC.